This T cell receptor (beta chain) was identified in a study of T cells in Graves' hyperthyroidism and ophthalmopathy. Findings and caveats of the study: A model built on 13 V-J features separated ophthalmopathy from stable hyperthyroidism.

In its sample, this clonotype was seen many times. The target antigen is unknown. V shed 5 bases and J 0 bases; nucleotides not matched to a gene: 5. CDR1 and CDR2 (germline): MDHEN, SYDVKM. The CDR3 consists of 16 residues. It was RNA transcripts that yielded the amplified TCR beta CDR3 regions. An initial round of RT-PCR targeting the TCR CDR3 relied on the HTBI primer set. TCRdb independently ran MiXCR on the multiplex PCR reads; one entry per CDR3 protein. The data show about 360,000 distinct CDR3 sequences, approximately 13% seen once. An absence of ophthalmopathy progression within 18 months meant stable Graves' hyperthyroidism. The study enrolled patients aged 18 to 65 with newly diagnosed hyperthyroidism of under 2 months' duration. Cells are PBMCs isolated from more than 8.5 ml of fresh blood.

This chain links TRBV28 with TRBJ1-5, with 9 positions matching TRBD1. This TCR was recovered from a woman aged 18-30 years with Graves' hyperthyroidism. Sequenced material: blood. CDR3 region: CASSPYRGPSNQPQHF. The CDR3 DNA sequence: TGTGCCAGCAGTCCCTACAGGGGGCCTAGCAATCAGCCCCAGCATTTT.